Following are 12 T cell receptor beta chains from one sample sequenced in a study of OX40 agonist ivuxolimab in advanced cancers. Libraries were prepared by immunoSEQ multiplex PCR; TCRdb keeps only in-frame clonotypes and omits some of them. In the table there are 90,000 to 100,000 clones, 75% to 90% of which are singletons. The sample here was CD4+ or CD8+ T cells sorted from blood, taken in a trial of the OX40 agonist ivuxolimab. Source of these receptors: an adult with an advanced solid tumor such as melanoma, head and neck, liver or kidney cancer.

The table lists this clone with a count of one. The gene calls are TRBV5-6 and TRBJ2-7, with TRBD2 matching over 8 bases. Germline CDR1 is SGHDT and CDR2 is YYEEEE. This CDR3 comprises 14 residues. CDR3 residues: CASSFGLAGYGQYV. As DNA, the CDR3 is TGTGCCAGCAGCTTCGGACTAGCTGGATACGGGCAGTACGTC.

This chain links TRBV7-3 with TRBJ2-1; possibly TRBD2 for D (5 bases). The CDR3 totals 15 residues. Germline loops: CDR1 SGHTA, CDR2 FQGTGA. V was clipped by 5 bases and J by 0 bases, with 11 bases between them. The CDR3 DNA reads as TGTGCCAGCAGCGCCGGACTGAGCTCCTACAATGAGCAGTTCTTC. It translates to CASSAGLSSYNEQFF.

The gene calls are TRBV5-6 and TRBJ2-2; 7 positions agree with TRBD2. The CDR3 length is 16 residues. Germline V CDR1 and CDR2: SGHDT, YYEEEE. The trim removed 5 bases at V and 6 bases at J, leaving 13 bases unmatched. The DNA for the CDR3 is TGTGCCAGCAGGTACCAGCGGGACGAGGTGTCCGGGGAGCTGTTTTTT. It translates to CASRYQRDEVSGELFF.

The CDR3: CASKGSLARPYEQYV. The DNA of the CDR3 is TGTGCCAGTAAGGGGTCACTAGCGCGACCCTACGAGCAGTACGTC. The V gene is TRBV6-4, the J gene TRBJ2-7; 7 bases are shared with TRBD2. This CDR3 comprises 15 residues. The germline gives CDR1 MRHNA, CDR2 SNTAGT. Unmatched junction bases numbered 13, after V lost 9 bases and J lost 2 bases.

This chain uses TRBV5-5 with TRBJ2-3; D is uncertain. V shed 4 bases and J shed 2 bases, with 17 bases lying between them. Germline V lookup: CDR1 SGHKS, CDR2 YYEKEE (reference sequence). The CDR3 has 16 amino acids. The CDR3 coding sequence is TGTGCCAGCAGCCCCCGCGCCCCATTGTCCACAGATACGCAGTATTTT. This translates into CASSPRAPLSTDTQYF.

The genes are TRBV11-2 and TRBJ1-5, with 8 bases identical to TRBD1. Trimming removed 0 bases from V and 6 bases from J; junction bases left unmatched: 4. The CDR3 is 15 residues long. CDR1 is SGHAT and CDR2 is FQNNGV in the germline V gene. The CDR3 protein is CASSLDQGAGQPQHF. Here the CDR3 DNA reads TGTGCCAGCAGCTTAGATCAGGGGGCGGGTCAGCCCCAGCATTTT.

The chain employs TRBV4-1 and TRBJ2-3; 16 bases match TRBD2. CDR3 length: 18 amino acids. J gave up 3 bases and V 1 base, and 4 bases lay outside the gene matches. Germline lookup yields CDR1 MGHRA and CDR2 YSYEKL. The DNA for the CDR3 is TGCGCCAGCAGCCAAGGAGGGACTAGCGGGAGGGCTACAGATACGCAGTATTTT. Its protein product is CASSQGGTSGRATDTQYF.

This chain uses TRBV4-1 with TRBJ2-3; D gene unclear. Germline V gene data show CDR1 as MGHRA and CDR2 as YSYEKL. Between the trimmed V and J ends, which lost 1 base and 0 bases, there was a span of 5 bases. The CDR3 has 14 residues. The CDR3 DNA is TGCGCCAGCAGCCAAGGCAGCAGCACAGATACGCAGTATTTT. Amino acids: CASSQGSSTDTQYF.

In nucleotides, the CDR3 is TGTGCCAGCAGCCCCGGGGGGACTTTCAATCAGCCCCAGCATTTT. Its protein product is CASSPGGTFNQPQHF. The gene calls are TRBV28 and TRBJ1-5; tentatively, D is TRBD1 (5 bases). Deletions cut 6 bases from V and 3 bases from J, with 15 bases between. This CDR3 contains 15 residues. Germline CDR1 is MDHEN and CDR2 is SYDVKM.

The chain couples TRBV28 to TRBJ2-7; tentative D call: TRBD2 (7 bases). Germline CDR1 reads MDHEN; CDR2 reads SYDVKM. CDR3 length: 17 amino acids. The V gene lost 6 bases and the J gene lost 0 bases, with 21 bases spanning the gap. This chain's CDR3 is CASSKGGAGTGSYEQYF. DNA of the CDR3: TGTGCCAGCAGCAAGGGGGGGGCCGGGACTGGCTCCTACGAGCAGTACTTC.

J is TRBJ2-7 and V is TRBV18; weak D call: TRBD2 (6 bases). The V gene's germline CDR1 is KGHSH and CDR2 LQKENI. V lost 3 bases to trimming and J lost 3 bases, with 15 bases between them. The CDR3 runs to 15 residues. CDR3 amino acids: CASSPEGRRDYEQYV. The DNA for the CDR3 is TGTGCCAGCTCACCGGAGGGCAGGAGGGACTACGAGCAGTACGTC.

The chain couples TRBV5-4 to TRBJ1-2; weak D call: TRBD1 (5 bases). Germline loops: CDR1 SGHNT, CDR2 YYREEE (reference sequence). The CDR3 consists of 15 residues. V lost 7 bases and J 1 base, leaving 17 bases between the germline ends. The DNA for the CDR3 is TGTGCCAGCTCTATATACAGGCTTAGTAACTATGGCTACACCTTC. Protein: CASSIYRLSNYGYTF.